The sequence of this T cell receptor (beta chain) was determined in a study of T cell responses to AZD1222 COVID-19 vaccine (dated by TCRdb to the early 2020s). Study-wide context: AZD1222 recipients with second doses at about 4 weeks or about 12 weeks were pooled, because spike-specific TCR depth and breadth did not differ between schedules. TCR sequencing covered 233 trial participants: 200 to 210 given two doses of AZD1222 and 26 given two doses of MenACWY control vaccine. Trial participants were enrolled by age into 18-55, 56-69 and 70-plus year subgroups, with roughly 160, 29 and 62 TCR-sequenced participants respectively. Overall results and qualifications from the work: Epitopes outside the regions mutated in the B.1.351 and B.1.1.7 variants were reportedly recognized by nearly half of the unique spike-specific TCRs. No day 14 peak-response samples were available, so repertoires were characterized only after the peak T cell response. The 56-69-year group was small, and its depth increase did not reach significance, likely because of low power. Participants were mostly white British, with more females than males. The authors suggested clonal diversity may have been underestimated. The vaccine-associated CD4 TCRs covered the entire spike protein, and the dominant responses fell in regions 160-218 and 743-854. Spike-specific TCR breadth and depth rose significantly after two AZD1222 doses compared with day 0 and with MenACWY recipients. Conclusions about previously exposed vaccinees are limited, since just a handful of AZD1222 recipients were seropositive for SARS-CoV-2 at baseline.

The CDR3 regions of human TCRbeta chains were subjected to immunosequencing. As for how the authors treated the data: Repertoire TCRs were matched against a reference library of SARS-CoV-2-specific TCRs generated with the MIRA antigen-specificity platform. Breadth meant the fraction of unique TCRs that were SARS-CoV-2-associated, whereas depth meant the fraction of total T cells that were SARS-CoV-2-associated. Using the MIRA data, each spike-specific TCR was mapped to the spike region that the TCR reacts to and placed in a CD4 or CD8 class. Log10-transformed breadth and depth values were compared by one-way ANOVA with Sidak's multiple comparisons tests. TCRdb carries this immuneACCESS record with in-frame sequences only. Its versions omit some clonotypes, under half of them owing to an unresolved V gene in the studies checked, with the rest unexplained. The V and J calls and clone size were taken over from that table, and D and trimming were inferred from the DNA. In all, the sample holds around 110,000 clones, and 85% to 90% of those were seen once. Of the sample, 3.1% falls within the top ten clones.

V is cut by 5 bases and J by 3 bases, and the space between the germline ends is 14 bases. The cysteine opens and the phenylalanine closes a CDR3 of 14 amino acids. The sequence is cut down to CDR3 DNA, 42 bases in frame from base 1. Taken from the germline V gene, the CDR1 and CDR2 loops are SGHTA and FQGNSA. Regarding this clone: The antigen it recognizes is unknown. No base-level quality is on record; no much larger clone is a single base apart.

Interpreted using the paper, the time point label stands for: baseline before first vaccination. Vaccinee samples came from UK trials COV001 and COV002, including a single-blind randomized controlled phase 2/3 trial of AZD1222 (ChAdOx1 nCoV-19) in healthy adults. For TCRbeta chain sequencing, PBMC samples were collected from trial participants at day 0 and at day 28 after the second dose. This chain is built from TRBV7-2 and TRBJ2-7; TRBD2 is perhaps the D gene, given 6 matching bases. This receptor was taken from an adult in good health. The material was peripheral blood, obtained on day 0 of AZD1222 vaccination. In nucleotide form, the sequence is TGTGCCAGCAGCCCCGCGGGCGGGATCTACGAGCAGTACTTC. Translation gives CASSPAGGIYEQYF.